This T cell receptor beta chain emerged from a study of T cells in women clearing cervical HPV infection. Findings and limits, study-wide: Timing of associations relative to infection is unclear; T-cell subsets were not isolated.

Of note for this clone: The antigen remains undetermined. The read stops 3 residues short of the end of the CDR3; the missing end is completed from the germline J gene.

CDR3 size: 12 residues. Per germline, CDR1 SNHLY and CDR2 FYNNEI. The data were produced by immunoSEQ multiplex PCR, yet TCRdb's version contains in-frame clones alone and is incomplete. This sample's table has about 39,000 clones. Source material: blood buffy coat. This receptor was taken from a woman aged 18 to 69 with a cervical HPV16 infection that either progressed to CIN3+ or cleared (not recorded which). The chain links TRBV2 to TRBJ1-2; no clear D gene. CDR3 sequence reads: CASRVAGSDYTF. Incomplete CDR3 DNA: TGTGCCAGCAGGGTTGCGGGAAGTGAC.